The clone carrying this T cell receptor beta chain has more than one count but fewer than ten. What it binds is unknown. The entry originates in a study of vaccination and CD4 T cells after COVID-19. The germline gives CDR1 MNHNS, CDR2 SASEGT. The CDR3 is 14 amino acids. The V and J ends lost 6 bases and 11 bases respectively, with 20 bases between them. As to treatment: roughly 10-day PBMC culture with coronavirus spike peptide pools or control peptides (ViraFEST assay). The Oncomine TCR Beta short-read assay generated sequence data from the DNA of cultured CD4+ T cells. Using its own MiXCR run on the PCR reads, TCRdb lists one record per CDR3 protein. The sample lists over 15,000 distinct CDR3 sequences; 25% to 40% were seen once.

The sample was cultured CD4+ T cells from blood. This receptor was taken from a human donor with COVID-19. V gene TRBV6-1 combines with J gene TRBJ1-5, with D possibly TRBD1 on 5 matching bases. The CDR3, as DNA: TGTGCCAGCAGCCTACGGGGACCCAGCCCGGCCCAGCATTTT. Its translation is CASSLRGPSPAQHF.